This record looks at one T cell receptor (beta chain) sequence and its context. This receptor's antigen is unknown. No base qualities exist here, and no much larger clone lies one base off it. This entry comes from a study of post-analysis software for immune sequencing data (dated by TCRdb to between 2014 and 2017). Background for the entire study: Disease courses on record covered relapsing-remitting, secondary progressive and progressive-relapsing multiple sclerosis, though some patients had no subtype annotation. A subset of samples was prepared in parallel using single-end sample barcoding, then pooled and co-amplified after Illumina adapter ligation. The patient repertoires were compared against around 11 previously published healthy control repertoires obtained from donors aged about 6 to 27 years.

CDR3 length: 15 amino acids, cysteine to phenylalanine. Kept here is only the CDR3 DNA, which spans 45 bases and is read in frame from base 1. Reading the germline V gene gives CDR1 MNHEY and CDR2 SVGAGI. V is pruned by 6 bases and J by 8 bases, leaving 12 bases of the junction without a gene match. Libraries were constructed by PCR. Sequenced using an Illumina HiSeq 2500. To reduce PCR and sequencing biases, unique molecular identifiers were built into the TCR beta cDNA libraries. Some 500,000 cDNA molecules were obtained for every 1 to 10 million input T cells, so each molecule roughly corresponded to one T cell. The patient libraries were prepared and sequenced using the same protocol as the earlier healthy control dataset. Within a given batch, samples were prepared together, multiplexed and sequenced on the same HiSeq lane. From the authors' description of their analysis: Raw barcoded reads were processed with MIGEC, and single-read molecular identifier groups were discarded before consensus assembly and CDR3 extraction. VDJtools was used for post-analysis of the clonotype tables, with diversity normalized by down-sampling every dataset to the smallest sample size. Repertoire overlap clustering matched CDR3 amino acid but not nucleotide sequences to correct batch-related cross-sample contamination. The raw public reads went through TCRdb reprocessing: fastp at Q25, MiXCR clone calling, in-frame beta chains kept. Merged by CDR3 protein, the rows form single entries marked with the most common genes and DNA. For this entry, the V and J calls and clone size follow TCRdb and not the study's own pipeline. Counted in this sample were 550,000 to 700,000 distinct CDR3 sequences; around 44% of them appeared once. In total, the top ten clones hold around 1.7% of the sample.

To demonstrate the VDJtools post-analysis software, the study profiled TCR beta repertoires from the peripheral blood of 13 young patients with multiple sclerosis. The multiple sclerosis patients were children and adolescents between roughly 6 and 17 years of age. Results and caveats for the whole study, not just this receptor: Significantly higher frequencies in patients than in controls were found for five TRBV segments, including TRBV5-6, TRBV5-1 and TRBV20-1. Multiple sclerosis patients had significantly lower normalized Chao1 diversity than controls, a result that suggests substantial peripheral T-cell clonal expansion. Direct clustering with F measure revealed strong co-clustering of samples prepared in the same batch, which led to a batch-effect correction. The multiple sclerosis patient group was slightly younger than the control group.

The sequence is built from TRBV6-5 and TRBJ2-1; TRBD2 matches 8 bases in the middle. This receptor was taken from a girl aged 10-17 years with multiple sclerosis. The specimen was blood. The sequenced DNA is TGTGCCAGCAGGCCGGGAGCGGGGGTTGTCGATGAGCAGTTCTTC. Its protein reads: CASRPGAGVVDEQFF.